This T cell receptor (beta chain) was recovered during a study of a mutant IDH1 vaccine in newly diagnosed glioma (dated by TCRdb to about 2021). For the wider study: Vaccination started 4-6 weeks after radiotherapy alone, or was given together with temozolomide cycles in the groups whose treatment included chemotherapy. The week-35 safety follow-up took place at visit V12, and the week-47 end of study took place at visit V13. Prior to enrollment, patients had been given standard therapy consisting of radiotherapy alone, temozolomide alone, or radiochemotherapy with temozolomide, with the combination given to most patients. Of the roughly 32 treated patients, 62.5% were male and approximately 38% were female, and a mean age of roughly 40 years was recorded. Peripheral blood samples were drawn at six visits, namely V03 (baseline), V05, V07, V10, V12 and V13. Longitudinal TCRB deep sequencing was done for 25 treated patients, wherever samples were available for exploratory analyses.

The CDR1 and CDR2 encoded by the germline V gene are SQVTM and ANQGSEA. V lost 6 bases and J lost 1 base, and the count of bases not matched to a germline gene is 2. The CDR3 spans 12 residues, from the cysteine through the phenylalanine. Just the 36-base CDR3 DNA is kept, in frame starting at base 1. In light of the paper, this sample's time point label describes: week 35, safety follow-up. A 20-mer mutant IDH1 peptide at 300 micrograms in Montanide made up each vaccine dose, which was injected subcutaneously together with topical imiquimod. Eight vaccinations were administered to patients in weeks 1, 3, 5, 7, 11, 15, 19 and 23, corresponding to visits V03 through V10. All donors had newly diagnosed IDH1-mutant astrocytomas of WHO grade 3 or 4 that showed loss of nuclear ATRX. The samples were drawn from NOA16, a multicentre, single-arm, open-label phase I trial in Germany that tested a mutant IDH1 peptide vaccine in humans for the first time. Genomic DNA for TCRB sequencing was isolated from EDTA blood with the DNeasy Blood and Tissue Kit.

Of note for this clone: Its antigen specificity is not known. Per-base quality was not reported, and no clone a single base away is much larger than it.

Study-wide findings and limitations: PBMC samples for TCRB deep sequencing were selected based on availability. The authors noted that analyses of patient blood samples could not be reproduced because of sample limitations. Vaccine-induced immune responses across multiple MHC alleles were detected in approximately 94% of patients. Pseudoprogression appeared unrelated to alterations in the top peripheral T cell clonotypes detected by TCRB sequencing.

Libraries were built with the immunoSEQ multiplex PCR assay. Following the manufacturer's protocol, the hsTCRB Kit was used to amplify rearranged TCR beta chain sequences. Sequencing of TCRB libraries was carried out on an Illumina MiSeq. The original pipeline was this. The kit vendor's proprietary platform handled demultiplexing, trimming and gene mapping. Held by TCRdb, this immuneACCESS table contains in-frame sequences only and omits some clones. Under half of the omission traces to an unresolved V gene where checked; the cause of the rest is unknown. For V, J and clone size, that table is used; D and trimming come from the DNA. For this sample the table gives tens of thousands of clones, of which 75% to 90% were detected only once. Together, the top ten hold about 1.5% of the sample.

The chain is encoded by TRBV29-1 joined to TRBJ2-5; 7 junctional bases match TRBD2. This TCR was recovered from a man between 40 and 49 years old with glioma. The sequencing used PBMCs, collected from a glioma patient whose treatment included an IDH1 peptide vaccine. The DNA reads TGCAGCGTGGGGAGGGCCCAAGAGACCCAGTACTTC. The encoded protein is CSVGRAQETQYF.